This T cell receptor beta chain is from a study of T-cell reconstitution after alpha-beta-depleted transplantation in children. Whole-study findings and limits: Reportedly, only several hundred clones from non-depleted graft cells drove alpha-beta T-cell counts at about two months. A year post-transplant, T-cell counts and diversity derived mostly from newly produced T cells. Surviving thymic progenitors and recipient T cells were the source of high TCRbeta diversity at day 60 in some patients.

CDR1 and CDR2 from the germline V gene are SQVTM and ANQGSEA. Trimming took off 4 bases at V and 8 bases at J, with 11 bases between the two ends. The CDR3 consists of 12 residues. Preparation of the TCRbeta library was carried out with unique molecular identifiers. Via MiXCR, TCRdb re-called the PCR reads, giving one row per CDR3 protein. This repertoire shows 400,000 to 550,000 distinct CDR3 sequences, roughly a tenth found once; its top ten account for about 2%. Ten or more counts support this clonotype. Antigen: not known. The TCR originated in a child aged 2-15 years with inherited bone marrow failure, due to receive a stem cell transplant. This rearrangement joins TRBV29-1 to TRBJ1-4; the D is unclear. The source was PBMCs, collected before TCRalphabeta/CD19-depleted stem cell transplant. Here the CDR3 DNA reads TGCAGCGTTGGGGGTGGTTCGGAAAAACTGTTTTTT. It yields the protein CSVGGGSEKLFF.